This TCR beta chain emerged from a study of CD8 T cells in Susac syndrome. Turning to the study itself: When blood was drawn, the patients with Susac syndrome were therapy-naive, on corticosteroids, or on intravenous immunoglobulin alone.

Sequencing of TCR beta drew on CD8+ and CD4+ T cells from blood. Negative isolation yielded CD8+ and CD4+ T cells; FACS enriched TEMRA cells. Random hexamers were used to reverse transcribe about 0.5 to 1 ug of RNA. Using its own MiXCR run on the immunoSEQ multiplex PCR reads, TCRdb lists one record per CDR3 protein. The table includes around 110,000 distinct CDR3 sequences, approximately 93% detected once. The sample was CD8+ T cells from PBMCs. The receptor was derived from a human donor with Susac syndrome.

The CDR3 sequence: CASSVGTGELFF. Written as DNA, the CDR3 is TGTGCCAGCAGCGTTGGGACCGGGGAGCTGTTTTTT. The V gene is TRBV9, the J gene TRBJ2-2; unclear D gene. V dropped 2 bases and J dropped 5 bases, with 4 bases sitting between them. The CDR3 contains 12 residues. The germline V gene has CDR1 SGDLS and CDR2 YYNGEE. The variable domain in full, completed from reference TRBV9 and TRBJ2-2, reads DSGVTQTPKHLITATGQRVTLRCSPRSGDLSVYWYQQSLDQGLQFLIQYYNGEERAKGNILERFSAQQFPDLHSELNLSSLELGDSALYFCASSVGTGELFFGEGSRLTVL.